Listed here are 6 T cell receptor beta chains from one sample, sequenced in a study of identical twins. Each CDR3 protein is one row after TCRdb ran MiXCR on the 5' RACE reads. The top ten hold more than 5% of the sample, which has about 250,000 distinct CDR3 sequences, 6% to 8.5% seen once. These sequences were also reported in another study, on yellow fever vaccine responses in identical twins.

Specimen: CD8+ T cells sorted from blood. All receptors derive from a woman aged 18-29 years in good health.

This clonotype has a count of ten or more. The CDR3 DNA reads TGTGCCAGCAGCGGAGAACACAGGGCTTTCTCCTACAATGAGCAGTTCTTC. It codes for CASSGEHRAFSYNEQFF. The chain uses TRBV9 and TRBJ2-1; D might be TRBD1 (6 bases). Per germline, CDR1 SGDLS and CDR2 YYNGEE. This CDR3 region has 17 residues. Trimming pared 3 bases from V and 0 bases from J, leaving 16 bases between.

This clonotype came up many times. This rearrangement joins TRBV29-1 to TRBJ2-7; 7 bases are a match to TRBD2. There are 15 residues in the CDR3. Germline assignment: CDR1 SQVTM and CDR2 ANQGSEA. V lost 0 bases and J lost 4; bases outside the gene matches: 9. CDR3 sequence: CSVEDLGGFGYEQYF. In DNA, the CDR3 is TGCAGCGTTGAAGATCTGGGAGGGTTTGGGTACGAGCAGTACTTC.

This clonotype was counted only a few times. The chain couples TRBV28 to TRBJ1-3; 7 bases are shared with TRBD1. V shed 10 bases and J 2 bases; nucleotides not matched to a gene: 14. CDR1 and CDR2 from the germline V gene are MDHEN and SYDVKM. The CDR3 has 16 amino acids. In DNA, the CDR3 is TGTGCCATCGGGACGAGATCAACAGGGGCTGGAAACACCATATATTTT. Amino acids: CAIGTRSTGAGNTIYF.

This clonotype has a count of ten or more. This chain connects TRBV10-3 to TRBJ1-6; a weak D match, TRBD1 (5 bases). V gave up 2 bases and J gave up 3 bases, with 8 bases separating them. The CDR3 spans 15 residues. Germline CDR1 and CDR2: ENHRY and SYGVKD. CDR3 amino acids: CAISEEGFYNSPLHF. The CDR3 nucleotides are TGTGCCATCAGTGAGGAGGGGTTCTATAATTCACCCCTCCACTTT.

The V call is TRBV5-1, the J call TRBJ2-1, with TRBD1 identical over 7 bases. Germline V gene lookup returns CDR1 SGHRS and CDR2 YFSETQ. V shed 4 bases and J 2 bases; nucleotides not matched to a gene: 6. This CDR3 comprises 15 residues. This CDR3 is CASSPGTVPYNEQFF. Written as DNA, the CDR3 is TGCGCCAGCAGCCCCGGGACAGTCCCCTACAATGAGCAGTTCTTC. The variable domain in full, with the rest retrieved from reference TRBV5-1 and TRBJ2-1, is KAGVTQTPRYLIKTRGQQVTLSCSPISGHRSVSWYQQTPGQGLQFLFEYFSETQRNKGNFPGRFSGRQFSNSRSEMNVSTLELGDSALYLCASSPGTVPYNEQFFGPGTRLTVL.

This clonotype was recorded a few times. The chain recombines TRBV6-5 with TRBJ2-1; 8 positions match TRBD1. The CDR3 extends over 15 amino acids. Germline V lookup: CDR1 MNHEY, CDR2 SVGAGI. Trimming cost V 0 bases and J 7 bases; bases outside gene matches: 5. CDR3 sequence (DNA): TGTGCCAGCAGTTACTCGACAGGGGCTGGGAATGAGCAGTTCTTC. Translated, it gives CASSYSTGAGNEQFF.